The rows below give T cell receptor beta chains drawn from one sample of a study of regulatory T cells in long-lasting Graves disease. TCRdb recomputed calls from the multiplex PCR reads with MiXCR, one row per CDR3 protein. The sample records roughly 420,000 distinct CDR3 sequences, roughly 15% being singletons. Here the sequenced sample was peripheral blood mononuclear cells (PBMCs), taken at new diagnosis, from a patient treated with antithyroid drugs. These receptors were obtained from a female donor with Graves disease. CDR3s include the opening cysteine and the closing phenylalanine or tryptophan. The order of the fields is V gene, D gene, J gene, clone size, CDR3 protein, CDR3 DNA. The D gene is left open where the match is weak. Clone size is not always given. Where it is, it says once, few, many or a class for expanded clones.

v_gene: TRBV2
d_gene: -
j_gene: TRBJ1-3
abundance: many
CDR3aa: CASSELPGQGNTIYF
CDR3nt: TGTGCCAGCAGTGAACTACCGGGACAAGGAAACACCATATATTTT

v_gene: TRBV28
d_gene: -
j_gene: TRBJ1-3
abundance: few
CDR3aa: CASTWAFGLNTIYF
CDR3nt: TGTGCCAGTACCTGGGCATTCGGACTAAACACCATATATTTT

v_gene: TRBV6-1
d_gene: -
j_gene: TRBJ1-2
abundance: many
CDR3aa: CASSEVRHGSYGYTF
CDR3nt: TGTGCCAGCAGTGAAGTCAGGCATGGATCCTATGGCTACACCTTC

v_gene: TRBV20-1
d_gene: -
j_gene: TRBJ2-7
abundance: few
CDR3aa: CSAINTGIGGEQYF
CDR3nt: TGCAGTGCTATTAATACAGGGATTGGGGGCGAGCAGTACTTC

v_gene: TRBV20-1
d_gene: TRBD2
j_gene: TRBJ2-2
abundance: many
CDR3aa: CRELTGLADTGELFF
CDR3nt: TGCAGAGAGCTAACCGGTCTAGCGGACACCGGGGAGCTGTTTTTT

v_gene: TRBV6-1
d_gene: -
j_gene: TRBJ1-1
abundance: -
CDR3aa: CASRWGDSPDTEAFF
CDR3nt: TGTGCCAGCAGGTGGGGTGACAGTCCGGACACTGAAGCTTTCTTT

v_gene: TRBV6-1
d_gene: TRBD2
j_gene: TRBJ2-1
abundance: many
CDR3aa: CASRGGTSGSYNEQFF
CDR3nt: TGTGCCAGCAGGGGCGGGACTAGCGGGAGTTACAATGAGCAGTTCTTC

v_gene: TRBV12-3/TRBV12-4
d_gene: TRBD1
j_gene: TRBJ1-5
abundance: many
CDR3aa: CASRGQGAYQPQHF
CDR3nt: TGTGCCAGCAGGGGACAGGGGGCGTATCAGCCCCAGCATTTT

v_gene: TRBV28
d_gene: -
j_gene: TRBJ2-1
abundance: many
CDR3aa: CASSPRRGDEQFF
CDR3nt: TGTGCCAGCAGTCCCCGGCGGGGTGATGAGCAGTTCTTC

v_gene: TRBV14
d_gene: -
j_gene: TRBJ1-2
abundance: -
CDR3aa: CASSPEGVPIHGYTF
CDR3nt: TGTGCCAGCAGCCCCGAGGGTGTCCCTATTCATGGCTACACCTTC

v_gene: TRBV6-2/TRBV6-3
d_gene: -
j_gene: TRBJ1-1
abundance: many
CDR3aa: CASSWRRPGHNSNTEAFF
CDR3nt: TGTGCCAGCAGTTGGAGGCGACCGGGACACAATTCGAACACTGAAGCTTTCTTT

v_gene: TRBV6-1
d_gene: TRBD1
j_gene: TRBJ2-5
abundance: many
CDR3aa: CASSEVAGTGMETQYF
CDR3nt: TGTGCCAGCAGTGAAGTAGCAGGGACAGGGATGGAGACCCAGTACTTC

v_gene: TRBV27
d_gene: TRBD2
j_gene: TRBJ2-3
abundance: many
CDR3aa: CASSPPSGISTDTQYF
CDR3nt: TGTGCCAGCAGTCCGCCTAGCGGGATCAGCACAGATACGCAGTATTTT

v_gene: TRBV6-1
d_gene: TRBD1
j_gene: TRBJ1-1
abundance: many
CDR3aa: CASINQGAPNTEAFF
CDR3nt: TGTGCCAGCATCAATCAGGGGGCTCCGAACACTGAAGCTTTCTTT

v_gene: TRBV2
d_gene: -
j_gene: TRBJ2-3
abundance: many
CDR3aa: CASSHPPPWDSATDTQYF
CDR3nt: TGTGCCAGCAGTCACCCCCCCCCCTGGGATTCAGCGACAGATACGCAGTATTTT

v_gene: TRBV5-1
d_gene: -
j_gene: TRBJ1-2
abundance: many
CDR3aa: CASSLVGANYGYTF
CDR3nt: TGTGCCAGCAGCTTGGTTGGGGCTAACTATGGCTACACCTTC

v_gene: TRBV2
d_gene: TRBD2
j_gene: TRBJ2-7
abundance: many
CDR3aa: CAVQAGSYEQYF
CDR3nt: TGTGCCGTTCAAGCGGGGTCCTACGAGCAGTACTTC

v_gene: TRBV20-1
d_gene: -
j_gene: TRBJ2-7
abundance: many
CDR3aa: CSAPAGWGLEQYF
CDR3nt: TGCAGTGCCCCCGCCGGATGGGGGCTCGAGCAGTACTTC

v_gene: TRBV6-2/TRBV6-3
d_gene: TRBD1
j_gene: TRBJ2-5
abundance: many
CDR3aa: CATLTGARETQYF
CDR3nt: TGTGCCACCCTGACAGGGGCAAGGGAGACCCAGTACTTC

v_gene: TRBV13
d_gene: -
j_gene: TRBJ2-2
abundance: many
CDR3aa: CASRAENENTGELFF
CDR3nt: TGTGCCAGCAGGGCGGAGAATGAAAACACCGGGGAGCTGTTTTTT

v_gene: TRBV18
d_gene: -
j_gene: TRBJ2-5
abundance: once
CDR3aa: CASSPSMAARETQYF
CDR3nt: TGTGCCAGCTCACCATCTATGGCAGCCAGGGAGACCCAGTACTTC

v_gene: TRBV6-2/TRBV6-3
d_gene: TRBD1
j_gene: TRBJ1-1
abundance: many
CDR3aa: CASSPQGAFGTEAFF
CDR3nt: TGTGCCAGCAGTCCACAGGGGGCTTTTGGCACTGAAGCTTTCTTT

v_gene: TRBV5-1
d_gene: -
j_gene: TRBJ2-7
abundance: few
CDR3aa: CAGSPRSREGSYEQYF
CDR3nt: TGCGCCGGCAGCCCGCGGTCGCGAGAGGGATCCTACGAGCAGTACTTC

v_gene: TRBV13
d_gene: TRBD2
j_gene: TRBJ2-7
abundance: many
CDR3aa: CASTRTSGYSSEQYF
CDR3nt: TGTGCCAGCACCCGGACTAGCGGGTACTCATCCGAGCAGTACTTC

v_gene: TRBV20-1
d_gene: TRBD2
j_gene: TRBJ2-3
abundance: many
CDR3aa: CSARGGSLDTQYF
CDR3nt: TGCAGTGCTAGAGGCGGGAGCTTAGATACGCAGTATTTT

v_gene: TRBV6-2/TRBV6-3
d_gene: -
j_gene: TRBJ1-5
abundance: many
CDR3aa: CASKRADSNQPQHF
CDR3nt: TGTGCCAGCAAAAGGGCAGATAGCAATCAGCCCCAGCATTTT

v_gene: TRBV10-2
d_gene: -
j_gene: TRBJ1-5
abundance: -
CDR3aa: CASSDSRSDQPQHF
CDR3nt: TGCGCCAGCAGTGATTCTCGTTCGGATCAGCCCCAGCATTTT

v_gene: TRBV5-1
d_gene: -
j_gene: TRBJ2-1
abundance: many
CDR3aa: CASSLADGNEQFF
CDR3nt: TGCGCCAGCAGCTTGGCCGATGGGAATGAGCAGTTCTTC

v_gene: TRBV5-6
d_gene: -
j_gene: TRBJ1-2
abundance: many
CDR3aa: CASSLGRLSNYGYTF
CDR3nt: TGTGCCAGCAGCTTGGGAAGGCTCTCTAACTATGGCTACACCTTC

v_gene: TRBV7-9
d_gene: -
j_gene: TRBJ1-1
abundance: many
CDR3aa: CASSSSVSPEAFF
CDR3nt: TGTGCCAGCAGCTCCTCGGTGAGCCCTGAAGCTTTCTTT

v_gene: TRBV5-5
d_gene: -
j_gene: TRBJ1-1
abundance: many
CDR3aa: CASSLGAATEAFF
CDR3nt: TGTGCCAGCAGCTTAGGCGCGGCCACTGAAGCTTTCTTT

v_gene: TRBV7-9
d_gene: TRBD1
j_gene: TRBJ1-2
abundance: many
CDR3aa: CASRLGQGISLF
CDR3nt: TGTGCCAGCAGGCTGGGACAGGGAATTTCCCTCTTC

v_gene: TRBV6-4
d_gene: TRBD2
j_gene: TRBJ2-5
abundance: few
CDR3aa: CASSLAGGPRETQYF
CDR3nt: TGTGCCAGCAGTTTAGCGGGGGGGCCCCGCGAGACCCAGTACTTC

v_gene: TRBV27
d_gene: TRBD1
j_gene: TRBJ1-2
abundance: many
CDR3aa: CASSPTGTDYGYTF
CDR3nt: TGTGCCAGCAGTCCGACAGGGACCGACTATGGCTACACCTTC

v_gene: TRBV6-2/TRBV6-3
d_gene: -
j_gene: TRBJ2-2
abundance: -
CDR3aa: CASSYSRSPPNPGELFF
CDR3nt: TGTGCCAGCAGTTACTCACGGTCCCCGCCGAACCCGGGGGAGCTGTTTTTT

v_gene: TRBV5-4
d_gene: -
j_gene: TRBJ2-3
abundance: few
CDR3aa: CASSHPGTPTDTQYF
CDR3nt: TGTGCCAGCAGCCACCCGGGGACCCCCACAGATACGCAGTATTTT

v_gene: TRBV6-5
d_gene: -
j_gene: TRBJ2-7
abundance: many
CDR3aa: CASSYSIGGGYEQYF
CDR3nt: TGTGCCAGCAGTTACTCGATCGGAGGGGGCTACGAGCAGTACTTC

v_gene: TRBV6-2/TRBV6-3
d_gene: -
j_gene: TRBJ2-1
abundance: many
CDR3aa: CASSESRTEQFF
CDR3nt: TGTGCCAGCAGTGAAAGCAGGACTGAGCAGTTCTTC

v_gene: TRBV4-1
d_gene: -
j_gene: TRBJ1-1
abundance: -
CDR3aa: CASSHPGYEAFF
CDR3nt: TGCGCCAGCAGCCACCCGGGGTATGAAGCTTTCTTT

v_gene: TRBV12-3/TRBV12-4
d_gene: -
j_gene: TRBJ1-6
abundance: many
CDR3aa: CASSLKVGVGSPLHF
CDR3nt: TGTGCCAGCAGTTTGAAGGTAGGGGTGGGATCACCCCTCCACTTT

v_gene: TRBV7-3
d_gene: -
j_gene: TRBJ2-1
abundance: many
CDR3aa: CASSAYSNNEQFF
CDR3nt: TGTGCCAGCAGCGCGTATAGTAACAATGAGCAGTTCTTC

v_gene: TRBV15
d_gene: TRBD2
j_gene: TRBJ2-1
abundance: -
CDR3aa: CATREERGPTNEQFF
CDR3nt: TGTGCCACTAGGGAGGAGCGGGGACCGACTAATGAGCAGTTCTTC

v_gene: TRBV28
d_gene: -
j_gene: TRBJ1-1
abundance: many
CDR3aa: CASSLPAPGSEAFF
CDR3nt: TGTGCCAGCAGCCTCCCGGCCCCGGGCTCTGAAGCTTTCTTT

v_gene: TRBV12-3/TRBV12-4
d_gene: TRBD2
j_gene: TRBJ2-7
abundance: many
CDR3aa: CASSSPAIAGGYEQYF
CDR3nt: TGTGCCAGCAGTTCCCCTGCGATAGCGGGAGGTTACGAGCAGTACTTC

v_gene: TRBV6-1
d_gene: -
j_gene: TRBJ1-5
abundance: many
CDR3aa: CASSRGGLGSNQPQHF
CDR3nt: TGTGCCAGCAGTAGGGGGGGCCTCGGTAGCAATCAGCCCCAGCATTTT

v_gene: TRBV30
d_gene: -
j_gene: TRBJ1-2
abundance: many
CDR3aa: CAWKPGPESIRGYTF
CDR3nt: TGTGCCTGGAAACCAGGACCGGAGTCGATTCGGGGCTACACCTTC

v_gene: TRBV13
d_gene: TRBD1
j_gene: TRBJ2-5
abundance: few
CDR3aa: CASRGTGLFQETQYF
CDR3nt: TGTGCCAGCAGGGGGACAGGGCTATTCCAAGAGACCCAGTACTTC

v_gene: TRBV2
d_gene: -
j_gene: TRBJ2-3
abundance: -
CDR3aa: CASSGRGRADTQYF
CDR3nt: TGTGCCAGCAGTGGCCGGGGGCGCGCAGATACGCAGTATTTT

v_gene: TRBV7-9
d_gene: -
j_gene: TRBJ2-1
abundance: few
CDR3aa: CASSSYRANEQFF
CDR3nt: TGTGCCAGCAGCTCTTACAGGGCCAATGAGCAGTTCTTC

v_gene: TRBV19
d_gene: -
j_gene: TRBJ2-5
abundance: many
CDR3aa: CASSPGDPRGETQYF
CDR3nt: TGTGCCAGTAGTCCCGGCGACCCAAGGGGAGAGACCCAGTACTTC

v_gene: TRBV6-2/TRBV6-3
d_gene: -
j_gene: TRBJ2-3
abundance: many
CDR3aa: CASTPPLLAPSTDTQYF
CDR3nt: TGTGCCAGCACGCCCCCGTTGTTAGCGCCAAGCACAGATACGCAGTATTTT

v_gene: TRBV7-9
d_gene: -
j_gene: TRBJ1-4
abundance: -
CDR3aa: CASSVGVANEKLFF
CDR3nt: TGTGCCAGCAGCGTCGGGGTAGCTAATGAAAAACTGTTTTTT

v_gene: TRBV20-1
d_gene: TRBD1
j_gene: TRBJ1-6
abundance: -
CDR3aa: CSARGGQNSPLHF
CDR3nt: TGCAGTGCTAGAGGGGGACAGAATTCACCCCTCCACTTT